This T cell receptor beta chain was sequenced during a study of T cell responses to AZD1222 COVID-19 vaccine. Study findings and constraints: Among the donors, most were white British and more were female, and clonal diversity was possibly underestimated. Among those given AZD1222, only five or six were seropositive at baseline.

The CDR3 consists of 16 residues. CDR1 is SNHLY, CDR2 FYNNEI, per germline. V dropped 4 bases and J dropped 3 bases, with 19 bases sitting between them. Method: immunoSEQ multiplex PCR; TCRdb's copy keeps in-frame clones and lacks some. The sample contains 30,000 to 35,000 clones, around 78% of which appear only once. This clone was detected a few times. Antigen specificity is unknown. The starting material was peripheral blood, obtained 28 days after the second AZD1222 dose. This sequence was found in an adult who received the AZD1222 COVID-19 vaccine. The V gene is TRBV2, the J gene TRBJ2-7; D is perhaps TRBD1 or TRBD2 (7 bases each). The CDR3 is CASSGSGDRPFYEQYF. The CDR3 nucleotides read TGTGCCAGCAGTGGGAGCGGGGACAGACCATTCTACGAGCAGTACTTC.